The 27 T cell receptor beta chains given below trace back to one sample, sequenced in a study of cytomegalovirus exposure and HLA in healthy donors. PCR amplification relied on 60 Vbeta primers (plus 13 Jbeta primers). Clones were sequenced by immunoSEQ multiplex PCR, and TCRdb holds only the in-frame ones, with some missing. Among 70,000 to 95,000 clones listed, approximately 56% were seen once. Material: PBMCs. These receptor sequences come from a woman in her 30s in good health and CMV-seropositive.

Worth noting for this clone: The junction differs from germline at one of its ends, possibly a read error. The chain has TRBV7-9 and TRBJ2-2; D unresolved. This CDR3 has 13 amino acids. CDR1 SEHNR and CDR2 FQNEAQ come from the germline V gene (reference sequence). The CDR3 coding sequence is TGTTCCAGCAGCCCGTCTAGGTCCGGGGAGCTGTTTTTT. Protein product: CSSSPSRSGELFF.

The chain combines TRBV6-1 with TRBJ1-3; D might be TRBD1 (5 bases). There are 14 residues in the CDR3. The V and J ends lost 2 bases and 10 bases respectively, with 15 bases between them. Looked up from germline, CDR1 is MNHNS and CDR2 is SASEGT. This CDR3 is CASSEFTAGKTIYF. Written as DNA, the CDR3 is TGTGCCAGCAGTGAATTTACGGCAGGGAAGACCATATATTTT.

The chain uses TRBV6-8 and TRBJ1-5; 7 bases match TRBD1. The CDR3 loop spans 17 amino acids. The V segment lost 6 bases and the J segment 2 bases; nucleotides outside the gene matches: 13. CDR1 and CDR2 (germline): MNHGY, SAAAGT. The CDR3 here is CASSTTGDFLGNQPQHF. The CDR3 bases are TGTGCCAGCAGCACAACAGGGGATTTCTTGGGCAATCAGCCCCAGCATTTT.

The chain has TRBV4-2 and TRBJ2-5; 12 bases are a match to TRBD2. Germline CDR1 and CDR2: LGHNA and YNFKEQ. Trimming removed 3 bases from V and 2 bases from J; junction bases left unmatched: 7. The CDR3 spans 17 residues. CDR3 protein: CASSHPTTSGGQETQYF. CDR3 in DNA: TGTGCCAGCAGCCACCCCACGACTAGCGGGGGACAAGAGACCCAGTACTTC.

The chain links TRBV10-3 to TRBJ1-1; a weak D match, TRBD1 (6 bases). V was pared by 6 bases and J by 7 bases, with 9 bases between. CDR1 is ENHRY, CDR2 SYGVKD, per germline. The CDR3 length is 11 residues. CDR3 in amino acids: CAISLQGEAFF. The CDR3 DNA is TGTGCCATCAGCCTACAGGGTGAAGCTTTCTTT.

The rearrangement uses TRBV5-1 and TRBJ2-1; 8 bases fit TRBD1. CDR3 length: 16 amino acids. The junction had 5 bases not matched to a gene; V was cut back by 0 bases and J by 3 bases. Germline CDR1 is SGHRS and CDR2 is YFSETQ. The CDR3 nucleotides read TGCGCCAGCAGCTTGGTGAGGACAGGGAACTACAATGAGCAGTTCTTC. Its protein is CASSLVRTGNYNEQFF.

The chain is built from TRBV13 and TRBJ2-1, with 10 nucleotides matching TRBD2. The germline gives CDR1 PRHDT, CDR2 FYEKMQ (reference sequence). The CDR3 spans 16 residues. The V segment lost 4 bases and the J segment 3 bases; nucleotides outside the gene matches: 6. The CDR3 sequence: CASSSPSSGGYNEQFF. In DNA form, the CDR3 reads TGTGCCAGCAGCTCCCCCTCTAGCGGGGGCTACAATGAGCAGTTCTTC.

The chain employs TRBV28 and TRBJ1-1; TRBD1 aligns across 10 bases. Looked up from germline, CDR1 is MDHEN and CDR2 is SYDVKM. V was clipped by 5 bases and J by 1 base; unmatched bases: 4. CDR3 length: 15 residues. CDR3 sequence reads: CASSPRDRGNTEAFF. CDR3 nucleotide sequence: TGTGCCAGCAGTCCTCGGGACAGGGGGAACACTGAAGCTTTCTTT.

CDR3 DNA sequence: TGTGCCAGCAGTGCCGACAGGGTGGGTGAAAAACTGTTTTTT. Protein sequence: CASSADRVGEKLFF. The V and J genes are TRBV28 and TRBJ1-4; 7 nucleotides agree with TRBD1. J was trimmed by 7 bases and V by 5 bases; bases with no gene match: 7. Germline V gives CDR1 MDHEN, CDR2 SYDVKM. CDR3 length: 14 residues.

The rearrangement links TRBV6-1 to TRBJ1-5; D perhaps matches TRBD1 (5 bases). Germline lookup yields CDR1 MNHNS and CDR2 SASEGT. V lost 7 bases and J lost 2, with 15 bases in between. The CDR3 covers 15 residues. CDR3 loop: CASTGGVIGNQPQHF. CDR3 DNA: TGTGCCAGCACGGGGGGGGTAATAGGCAATCAGCCCCAGCATTTT.

This chain links TRBV18 with TRBJ2-1, with TRBD2 matching over 7 bases. The V segment lost 4 bases and the J segment 4 bases; nucleotides outside the gene matches: 13. The CDR3 has 17 amino acids. The germline CDR1 and CDR2 sequences are KGHSH and LQKENI. The CDR3 nucleotides read TGTGCCAGCTCACTAAGTATTCCGGGGGGAATTTACAATGAGCAGTTCTTC. Amino acids: CASSLSIPGGIYNEQFF.

J is TRBJ2-7 and V is TRBV19; TRBD2 is a possible D gene (6 bases). CDR3 length: 10 amino acids. CDR1 and CDR2 from the germline V gene are LNHDA and SQIVND (reference sequence). Trimming stripped 11 bases from V and 4 bases from J, with 9 bases between. CDR3 loop: CAAGYYEQYF. The CDR3 DNA follows: TGTGCCGCGGGATATTACGAGCAGTACTTC.

The gene calls are TRBV28 and TRBJ1-1; D ambiguous. Germline lookup yields CDR1 MDHEN and CDR2 SYDVKM. The CDR3 is 13 amino acids. V was cut by 7 bases and J by 7 bases, with 16 bases left in between. CDR3 protein: CASIADFPFEAFF. The CDR3 DNA reads as TGTGCCAGCATAGCTGACTTCCCCTTTGAAGCTTTCTTT.

The rearrangement links TRBV7-9 to TRBJ2-7, with 7 bases aligning to TRBD2. J was trimmed by 3 bases and V by 5 bases; bases with no gene match: 4. Germline loops: CDR1 SEHNR, CDR2 FQNEAQ (reference sequence). The length of the CDR3 is 13 residues. The CDR3 DNA reads as TGTGCCAGCAGCCTGAGCGGGGTCTACGAGCAGTACTTC. Translation: CASSLSGVYEQYF.

The table lists this clone with a few counts. The V gene is TRBV5-5, the J gene TRBJ1-1; no reliable D call. The germline V gene has CDR1 SGHKS and CDR2 YYEKEE (reference sequence). V was trimmed by 1 base and J by 2 bases, leaving 6 bases between them. The CDR3 spans 13 residues. The CDR3, as DNA: TGTGCCAGCAGCTTGATAACAAACACTGAAGCTTTCTTT. Residues: CASSLITNTEAFF.

This rearrangement joins TRBV2 to TRBJ1-6; no clear D. This CDR3 contains 14 residues. CDR1 and CDR2 (germline): SNHLY, FYNNEI. V lost 6 bases and J 11 bases, leaving 17 bases between the germline ends. The CDR3: CASRVTVSEAPLHF. CDR3 in DNA: TGTGCCAGCAGGGTCACAGTTTCAGAAGCACCCCTCCACTTT. The full variable domain, its missing parts supplied by reference TRBV2 and TRBJ1-6, is EPEVTQTPSHQVTQMGQEVILRCVPISNHLYFYWYRQILGQKVEFLVSFYNNEISEKSEIFDDQFSVERPDGSNFTLKIRSTKLEDSAMYFCASRVTVSEAPLHFGNGTRLTVT.

This clone was picked up a small number of times. This sequence joins TRBV29-1 and TRBJ2-3; 9 positions match TRBD1. The junction had 8 bases not matched to a gene; V was cut back by 7 bases and J by 0 bases. This CDR3 has 15 residues. CDR1 is SQVTM, CDR2 ANQGSEA, per germline. Written as DNA, the CDR3 is TGCAGCGCCCCCGTGGGACAGGGTAGCACAGATACGCAGTATTTT. Its protein is CSAPVGQGSTDTQYF.

This clone was detected only a few times. This rearrangement joins TRBV5-4 to TRBJ2-7; no reliable D call. The germline CDR1 and CDR2 sequences are SGHNT and YYREEE (reference sequence). Trimming removed 0 bases at V and 0 bases at J, with 10 bases between. The CDR3 length is 15 residues. DNA for the CDR3: TGTGCCAGCAGCTTGGCCGTTGGTAGCTCCTACGAGCAGTACTTC. The encoded protein is CASSLAVGSSYEQYF.

Remarks on this clone: The same CDR3 is also encoded by other DNA sequences in this sample. This rearrangement joins TRBV6-5 to TRBJ1-4; no reliable D call. V was shortened by 5 bases and J by 0 bases, with 10 bases between the two germline ends. Germline lookup yields CDR1 MNHEY and CDR2 SVGAGI. The CDR3 is 15 residues long. In DNA form, the CDR3 reads TGTGCCAGCAGTCCGAGGGCCACAACTAATGAAAAACTGTTTTTT. It is translated as CASSPRATTNEKLFF.

V is TRBV20-1 and J is TRBJ1-1, with D unresolved. The CDR3 consists of 11 residues. Germline CDR1 and CDR2: DFQATT and SNEGSKA (reference sequence). V was pared by 3 bases and J by 10 bases, with 12 bases between. The chain's CDR3 is CSASSGRGAFF. The CDR3 region has the DNA TGCAGTGCTAGCTCTGGGCGGGGAGCTTTCTTT.

This clone has just one count. The chain is built from TRBV19 and TRBJ1-6; 7 positions agree with TRBD1. The V gene's germline CDR1 is LNHDA and CDR2 SQIVND (reference sequence). This CDR3 is built from 15 residues. V shed 5 bases, J shed 9 bases, and the junction held 10 bases outside the gene matches. CDR3 amino acids: CASSVNRGSGSPLHF. Here the CDR3 DNA reads TGTGCCAGTAGTGTTAACAGGGGATCTGGTTCACCCCTCCACTTT.

The rearrangement links TRBV5-1 to TRBJ2-5; TRBD2 matches at 8 bases. J was trimmed by 5 bases and V by 5 bases; bases with no gene match: 5. CDR1 SGHRS and CDR2 YFSETQ come from the germline V gene. The CDR3 covers 13 residues. This chain's CDR3 is CASSPGTRETQYF. DNA for the CDR3: TGCGCCAGCAGTCCCGGGACTAGGGAGACCCAGTACTTC. The variable domain in full, completed from reference TRBV5-1 and TRBJ2-5, reads KAGVTQTPRYLIKTRGQQVTLSCSPISGHRSVSWYQQTPGQGLQFLFEYFSETQRNKGNFPGRFSGRQFSNSRSEMNVSTLELGDSALYLCASSPGTRETQYFGPGTRLLVL.

The chain joins TRBV5-1 to TRBJ2-6, with 12 bases matching TRBD2. The CDR3 sequence is 19 residues long. Germline loops: CDR1 SGHRS, CDR2 YFSETQ. Trimming removed 2 bases from V and 4 bases from J; junction bases left unmatched: 10. The CDR3 loop reads CASSFPSSGGAEGANVLTF. The DNA for the CDR3 is TGCGCCAGCAGCTTTCCTTCTAGCGGGGGGGCGGAGGGGGCCAACGTCCTGACTTTC. Full variable domain (missing parts from reference TRBV5-1 and TRBJ2-6): KAGVTQTPRYLIKTRGQQVTLSCSPISGHRSVSWYQQTPGQGLQFLFEYFSETQRNKGNFPGRFSGRQFSNSRSEMNVSTLELGDSALYLCASSFPSSGGAEGANVLTFGAGSRLTVL.

The chain recombines TRBV15 with TRBJ1-6, with D maybe TRBD1 (6 bases). V was clipped by 5 bases and J by 0 bases, with 8 bases between them. The CDR3 length is 15 residues. Germline CDR1 and CDR2: LNHNV and YYDKDF (reference sequence). The CDR3 sequence: CATSQGFSYNSPLHF. Written as DNA, the CDR3 is TGTGCCACCAGCCAGGGGTTCTCCTATAATTCACCCCTCCACTTT.

Relative to its sample, this clone is medium-sized. V is TRBV19 and J is TRBJ2-2; D is perhaps TRBD1 (6 bases). The CDR3 extends over 13 amino acids. The V and J ends lost 6 bases and 7 bases respectively, with 12 bases between them. Germline CDR1 is LNHDA and CDR2 is SQIVND (reference sequence). The CDR3 region is CASSNTGFGELFF. The CDR3, as DNA: TGTGCCAGTAGCAATACAGGGTTCGGGGAGCTGTTTTTT.

The chain couples TRBV30 to TRBJ2-5, with 7 bases aligning to TRBD2. The CDR3 is 13 residues long. Germline CDR1 reads GTSNPN; CDR2 reads SVGIG (reference sequence). J gave up 1 base and V 3 bases, and 2 bases lay outside the gene matches. The CDR3 DNA follows: TGTGCCTGGAGCCGGGGGGTCCAAGAGACCCAGTACTTC. Amino acid sequence: CAWSRGVQETQYF.

This chain uses TRBV30 with TRBJ2-5, with D possibly being TRBD1 (5 bases). The V gene lost 5 bases and the J gene lost 5 bases, with 9 bases spanning the gap. The length of the CDR3 is 11 residues. CDR1 is GTSNPN, CDR2 SVGIG, per germline (reference sequence). As DNA, the CDR3 is TGTGCCTGGGGGAAGGGGGAGACCCAGTACTTC. Translated, it gives CAWGKGETQYF.